This T cell receptor beta chain was captured in a study of cytomegalovirus exposure and HLA in healthy donors. Per the germline V gene, CDR1 is SEHNR and CDR2 is FQNEAQ (reference sequence). The trim removed 4 bases at V and 5 bases at J, leaving 6 bases unmatched. The CDR3 has 14 residues. Data came from immunoSEQ multiplex PCR; TCRdb stores just in-frame clones and leaves some out. The table lists 220,000 or so clones, roughly 87% of them singletons. A note on this clone: Its antigen is undetermined.

Study results and limitations: Cytomegalovirus association was listed for about 150 TCR beta chains. Many donors shared some public TCRs, even though most TCR sequences were rare.

The chain joins TRBV7-9 to TRBJ1-1; 8 nucleotides align to TRBD1. The sequence derives from a woman aged 18-35 years in good health and CMV-seropositive. Sequencing was carried out using PBMCs. This chain's CDR3 is CASSSGQGMTEAFF. CDR3 DNA sequence: TGTGCCAGCAGCTCAGGACAGGGAATGACTGAAGCTTTCTTT.